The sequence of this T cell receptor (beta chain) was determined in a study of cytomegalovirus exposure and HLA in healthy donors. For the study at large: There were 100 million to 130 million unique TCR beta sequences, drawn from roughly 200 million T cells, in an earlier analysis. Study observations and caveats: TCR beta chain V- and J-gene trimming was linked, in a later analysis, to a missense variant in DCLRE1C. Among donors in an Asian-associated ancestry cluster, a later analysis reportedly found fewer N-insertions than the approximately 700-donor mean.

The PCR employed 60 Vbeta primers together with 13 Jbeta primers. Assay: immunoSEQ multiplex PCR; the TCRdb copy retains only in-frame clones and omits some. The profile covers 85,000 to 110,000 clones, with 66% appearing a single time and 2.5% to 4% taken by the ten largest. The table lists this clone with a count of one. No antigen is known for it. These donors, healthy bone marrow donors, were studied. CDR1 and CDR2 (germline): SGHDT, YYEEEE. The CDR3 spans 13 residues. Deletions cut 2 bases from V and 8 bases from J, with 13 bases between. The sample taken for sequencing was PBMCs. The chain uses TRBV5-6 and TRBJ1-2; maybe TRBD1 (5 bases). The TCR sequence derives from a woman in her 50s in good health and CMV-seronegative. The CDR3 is CASSFIRVAGYTF. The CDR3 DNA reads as TGTGCCAGCAGCTTCATCAGGGTGGCGGGCTACACCTTC.